The 20 T cell receptor beta chains reported below all come from one sample, sequenced in a study of shared clonotypes between healthy human individuals. CD45RO-negative, CCR7-selected cells formed the naive CD8 fraction, which excluded terminally differentiated effector memory CD45RA+ cells. TCRdb's table, derived via immunoSEQ multiplex PCR, lists solely in-frame clones and lacks some. The profile shows 550,000 to 600,000 clones, 95% to 98% of them singletons. Sample: naive CD8+ T cells sorted from blood. The origin of the receptors is a man aged 25 to 40 in good health.

This clone is a singleton in its sample. This chain connects TRBV29-1 to TRBJ2-1, with D perhaps matching TRBD1 (7 bases). CDR1 SQVTM and CDR2 ANQGSEA come from the germline V gene. The germline V and J ends were trimmed by 8 bases and 4 bases, with 15 bases remaining between them. This CDR3 is built from 13 residues. CDR3 region: CSPLAGQYNEQFF. CDR3 nucleotides: TGCAGCCCCCTCGCGGGACAGTACAATGAGCAGTTCTTC.

In DNA, the CDR3 is TGTGCCAGCAGCCTAGGAAGTATAAACGAGCAGTACTTC. This encodes CASSLGSINEQYF. This sequence joins TRBV7-9 and TRBJ2-7, with D hard to call. The germline V and J ends were trimmed by 5 bases and 5 bases, with 13 bases remaining between them. CDR1 SEHNR and CDR2 FQNEAQ come from the germline V gene (reference sequence). This CDR3 has 13 amino acids.

The gene calls are TRBV11-2 and TRBJ1-5; possibly TRBD1 for D (5 bases). Per the germline V gene, CDR1 is SGHAT and CDR2 is FQNNGV. V gave up 0 bases and J gave up 1 base, with 7 bases separating them. The CDR3 has 15 residues. The CDR3 DNA reads TGTGCCAGCAGCTTAGAGGGGACGAGCAATCAGCCCCAGCATTTT. It encodes CASSLEGTSNQPQHF.

The chain carries TRBV9 and TRBJ2-1, with 8 nucleotides matching TRBD2. CDR1 SGDLS and CDR2 YYNGEE come from the germline V gene. This CDR3 region has 16 residues. V gave up 0 bases and J gave up 5 bases; unmatched junction bases: 7. The CDR3 DNA sequence: TGTGCCAGCAGCGTAGACAGCGGGAGTTACCACAATGAGCAGTTCTTC. Amino acids: CASSVDSGSYHNEQFF.

The rearrangement uses TRBV4-1 and TRBJ1-3, with a weak D call TRBD1 (5 bases). The CDR3 runs 15 residues. V gave up 4 bases and J gave up 8 bases, with 18 bases separating them. Germline V gene lookup returns CDR1 MGHRA and CDR2 YSYEKL. The CDR3 nucleotides are TGCGCCAGCAGCCTCGGATCGGGACCAGAGGACACCATATATTTT. It specifies CASSLGSGPEDTIYF.

The V and J genes are TRBV7-2 and TRBJ2-7; D is possibly TRBD2 (6 bases). The V end lost 2 bases, the J end lost 2 bases, and 10 bases lay between the germline ends. CDR3 length: 14 residues. Germline CDR1 and CDR2: SGHTA and FQGNSA. The CDR3 DNA sequence: TGTGCCAGCAGCTTAAGCGGGCGACCCTACGAGCAGTACTTC. It encodes CASSLSGRPYEQYF.

The chain has TRBV9 and TRBJ1-5; no clear D. Germline V lookup: CDR1 SGDLS, CDR2 YYNGEE. Trimming took 3 bases from V and 5 from J, leaving 6 bases between them. There are 12 residues in the CDR3. This CDR3 reads CASSEGDQPQHF. The CDR3 DNA follows: TGTGCCAGCAGCGAGGGTGATCAGCCCCAGCATTTT.

The chain carries TRBV7-9 and TRBJ2-7; no definite D call. This CDR3 region has 13 residues. Germline V gene sequence: CDR1 SEHNR, CDR2 FQNEAQ (reference sequence). V lost 2 bases, J lost 3 bases, and 8 bases lay in between. CDR3 nucleotide sequence: TGTGCCAGCAGCTTACCCTTAAACTACGAGCAGTACTTC. Translating gives CASSLPLNYEQYF.

This chain joins TRBV7-4 and TRBJ1-5; no firm D call. V lost 10 bases to trimming and J lost 11 bases, with 6 bases between them. Germline CDR1 reads SGHVT; CDR2 reads SQSDAQ. The CDR3 consists of 8 residues. This chain's CDR3 is CATPTQHF. Here the CDR3 DNA reads TGTGCCACCCCGACCCAGCATTTT.

This chain joins TRBV4-1 and TRBJ1-4; 7 bases are shared with TRBD1. From germline, CDR1 is MGHRA and CDR2 YSYEKL. After removal of 0 bases from V and 4 bases from J, the junction contained 5 bases not matched to a gene. CDR3 length equals 16 residues. The CDR3 nucleotides are TGCGCCAGCAGCCAAGAACCGGGACAGCGTAATGAAAAACTGTTTTTT. Protein sequence: CASSQEPGQRNEKLFF.

The V gene is TRBV10-1, the J gene TRBJ2-1; TRBD2 aligns across 10 bases. V gave up 2 bases and J gave up 6 bases; unmatched junction bases: 10. The germline gives CDR1 WNHNN, CDR2 SYGVQD (reference sequence). This CDR3 spans 17 amino acids. CDR3 residues: CASSEGASGRLINEQFF. The CDR3 coding sequence is TGCGCCAGCAGTGAGGGAGCTAGCGGGAGACTAATCAATGAGCAGTTCTTC.

The gene calls are TRBV18 and TRBJ2-7, with 7 bases fitting TRBD1. V was clipped by 4 bases and J by 3 bases; unmatched bases: 6. The germline gives CDR1 KGHSH, CDR2 LQKENI. The CDR3 is 14 amino acids. The CDR3: CASSHPGQHYEQYF. CDR3 nucleotides: TGTGCCAGCTCACACCCGGGACAGCACTACGAGCAGTACTTC. Together with reference TRBV18 and TRBJ2-7, the CDR3 gives the full variable domain: NAGVMQNPRHLVRRRGQEARLRCSPMKGHSHVYWYRQLPEEGLKFMVYLQKENIIDESGMPKERFSAEFPKEGPSILRIQQVVRGDSAAYFCASSHPGQHYEQYFGPGTRLTVT.

This sequence joins TRBV11-2 and TRBJ2-7; 7 positions match TRBD1. The CDR3 runs to 13 residues. The germline CDR1 and CDR2 sequences are SGHAT and FQNNGV. J was trimmed by 3 bases and V by 6 bases; bases with no gene match: 5. The CDR3 DNA follows: TGTGCCAGCAGACCGACAGGGCGCTACGAGCAGTACTTC. Its translation: CASRPTGRYEQYF. Full variable domain (outside the CDR3, taken from reference TRBV11-2 and TRBJ2-7): EAGVAQSPRYKIIEKRQSVAFWCNPISGHATLYWYQQILGQGPKLLIQFQNNGVVDDSQLPKDRFSAERLKGVDSTLKIQPAKLEDSAVYLCASRPTGRYEQYFGPGTRLTVT.

V gene TRBV7-2 combines with J gene TRBJ2-1; 11 nucleotides match TRBD1. The CDR3 runs to 15 residues. The J segment lost 7 bases and the V segment lost 4 bases, leaving 6 bases of the junction unmatched. Germline V gives CDR1 SGHTA, CDR2 FQGNSA. CDR3 bases: TGTGCCAGCAGCTACAGGACAGGGGGCTTGAATGAGCAGTTCTTC. The encoded protein is CASSYRTGGLNEQFF.

V gene TRBV7-6 combines with J gene TRBJ2-7; TRBD2 matches at 8 bases. The CDR3 is 14 residues long. With V trimmed by 3 bases and J by 6 bases, 7 bases remained unmatched. Germline CDR1 SGHVS, CDR2 FNYEAQ. The CDR3 is CASSFRTGGIEQYF. DNA of the CDR3: TGTGCCAGCAGCTTTAGGACGGGGGGGATCGAGCAGTACTTC.

The CDR3 DNA reads as TGTGCCAGCAGCTTAGACACACGAGAGCAGTACTTC. As protein: CASSLDTREQYF. The J gene is TRBJ2-7, the V gene TRBV7-9, with D unresolved. Trimming left V 1 base short and J 7 bases short, with 8 bases between. The CDR3 covers 12 residues. Germline-derived CDR1 and CDR2 are SEHNR and FQNEAQ (reference sequence). Together with reference TRBV7-9 and TRBJ2-7, the CDR3 gives the full variable domain: DTGVSQNPRHKITKRGQNVTFRCDPISEHNRLYWYRQTLGQGPEFLTYFQNEAQLEKSRLLSDRFSAERPKGSFSTLEIQRTEQGDSAMYLCASSLDTREQYFGPGTRLTVT.

The rearrangement joins TRBV11-3 to TRBJ2-7; maybe TRBD2 (5 bases). Trimming took 5 bases from V and 4 from J, leaving 12 bases between them. The CDR3 is made up of 13 amino acids. Germline lookup yields CDR1 SGHNT and CDR2 YENEEA. CDR3 DNA sequence: TGTGCCAGCAGCGGAGGACCCAGGTACGAGCAGTACTTC. This gives the protein CASSGGPRYEQYF.

The rearrangement uses TRBV9 and TRBJ2-3; TRBD2 aligns across 8 bases. This CDR3 has 15 residues. The germline V gene encodes CDR1 SGDLS and CDR2 YYNGEE. V trimming: 4 bases; J trimming: 5 bases; junction bases outside the gene matches: 9. DNA of the CDR3: TGTGCCAGCAGCCCTGGGGCTAGCGGGTTAGATACGCAGTATTTT. Its translation: CASSPGASGLDTQYF. The entire variable domain, with the rest obtained from reference TRBV9 and TRBJ2-3, is as follows: DSGVTQTPKHLITATGQRVTLRCSPRSGDLSVYWYQQSLDQGLQFLIQYYNGEERAKGNILERFSAQQFPDLHSELNLSSLELGDSALYFCASSPGASGLDTQYFGPGTRLTVL.

V usage is TRBV7-9 and J usage is TRBJ1-4, with TRBD1 matching 7 bases. The germline gives CDR1 SEHNR, CDR2 FQNEAQ (reference sequence). CDR3 size: 12 residues. J was trimmed by 6 bases and V by 8 bases; bases with no gene match: 3. CDR3 in DNA: TGTGCCAGCCGGACAGGAGATGAAAAACTGTTTTTT. Translating it yields CASRTGDEKLFF.

The rearrangement links TRBV27 to TRBJ2-7; the D gene could be TRBD1 or TRBD2 (6 bases each). Germline CDR1 reads MNHEY; CDR2 reads SMNVEV (reference sequence). V was shortened by 0 bases and J by 5 bases, with 11 bases between the two germline ends. This CDR3 spans 14 amino acids. CDR3 loop: CASSLSEGVNEQYF. For the CDR3, the DNA is TGTGCCAGCAGTTTATCGGAGGGGGTAAACGAGCAGTACTTC.